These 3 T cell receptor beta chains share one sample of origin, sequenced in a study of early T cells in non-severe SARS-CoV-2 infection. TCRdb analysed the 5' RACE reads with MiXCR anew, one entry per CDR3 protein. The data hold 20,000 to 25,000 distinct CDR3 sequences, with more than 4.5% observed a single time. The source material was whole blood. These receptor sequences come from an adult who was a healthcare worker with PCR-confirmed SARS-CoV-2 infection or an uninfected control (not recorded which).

CDR3 loop: CSWTTQGDTQYF. The CDR3 DNA follows: TGCAGTTGGACTACCCAGGGGGATACGCAGTATTTT. V and J are TRBV20-1 and TRBJ2-3; D is tentatively TRBD1 or TRBD2 (6 bases each). The CDR3 has 12 amino acids. V gave up 8 bases and J gave up 6 bases, with 15 bases separating them. Per the germline V gene, CDR1 is DFQATT and CDR2 is SNEGSKA (reference sequence).

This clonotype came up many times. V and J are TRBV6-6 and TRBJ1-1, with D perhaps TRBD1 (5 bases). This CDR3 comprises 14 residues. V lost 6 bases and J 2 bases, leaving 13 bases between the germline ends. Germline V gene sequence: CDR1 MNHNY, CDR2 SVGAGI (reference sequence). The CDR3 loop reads CASSPGTSNTEAFF. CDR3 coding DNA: TGTGCCAGCAGCCCCGGGACGTCAAACACTGAAGCTTTCTTT.

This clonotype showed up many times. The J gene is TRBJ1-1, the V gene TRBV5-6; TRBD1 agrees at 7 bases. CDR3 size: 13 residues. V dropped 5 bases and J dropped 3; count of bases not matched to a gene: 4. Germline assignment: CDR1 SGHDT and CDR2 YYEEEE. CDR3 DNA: TGTGCCAGCAGAAGGGGGCAGTACACTGAAGCTTTCTTT. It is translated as CASRRGQYTEAFF. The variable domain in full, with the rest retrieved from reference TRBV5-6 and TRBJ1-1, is DAGVTQSPTHLIKTRGQQVTLRCSPKSGHDTVSWYQQALGQGPQFIFQYYEEEERQRGNFPDRFSGHQFPNYSSELNVNALLLGDSALYLCASRRGQYTEAFFGQGTRLTVV.